This TCR beta chain was obtained from a study of shared clonotypes between healthy human individuals. Overall study context: The composition of the donors was a couple of women and a few men aged 18 to 49. Used for every donor were three CD4 naive, three CD4 memory, two CD8 naive and one CD8 memory plate.

The germline V gene has CDR1 SGHTA and CDR2 FQGNSA. With 2 bases removed from V and 0 bases from J, the gap between germline ends came to 11 bases. This CDR3 region has 16 residues. Each sorted subset replicate got 200 ng genomic DNA, tens of thousands of genomes. Data came from immunoSEQ multiplex PCR; TCRdb stores just in-frame clones and leaves some out. This table holds roughly 2.2 million clones, 93% found once. Sequenced sample: naive CD4+ T cells from PBMCs. Subset here: CD45RA+ positively selected. The TCR originated in a man aged 18 to 35 in good health. Some clones in this sample may be carry-over from other donors' samples. The chain carries TRBV7-2 and TRBJ1-5; D remains unclear. The CDR3 nucleotides are TGTGCCAGCAGCTTACTCCCGGTGATTAGCAATCAGCCCCAGCATTTT. It translates to CASSLLPVISNQPQHF.